The 29 T cell receptor beta chains below come from one sample, sequenced in a study of T cells expressing NK-cell markers. TCRdb reprocessed the 5' RACE reads and keeps a single row for each CDR3 protein, giving no DNA. The table gives 400,000 to 550,000 distinct CDR3 sequences; the top ten clones make up roughly 7.2% of it. The sequenced sample consisted of blood T cells: a sorted CD56 or NKG2C T cell subset, CD4+ or CD8+ T cells, or bulk PBMC T cells (not recorded which). These receptors were obtained from a woman between 18 and 70 years old in good health.

The CDR3 is CSARRTGSPGANVLTF. The V call is TRBV20-1, the J call TRBJ2-6; TCRdb selects TRBD1, and the lack of DNA leaves this call unchecked. CDR1 is DFQATT, CDR2 SNEGSKA, per germline (reference sequence). The CDR3 runs to 16 residues.

This chain uses TRBV10-3 with TRBJ2-7. The V gene's germline CDR1 is ENHRY and CDR2 SYGVKD. This CDR3 spans 13 amino acids. This chain's CDR3 is CAISTGSPYEQYF.

The V and J genes are TRBV20-1 and TRBJ1-1; TCRdb picks TRBD1, but there is no DNA to check that call. CDR1 and CDR2 from the germline V gene are DFQATT and SNEGSKA (reference sequence). This CDR3 contains 12 residues. This chain's CDR3 is CSARKQGTEAFF.

The rearrangement joins TRBV7-2 to TRBJ1-1. Per the germline V gene, CDR1 is SGHTA and CDR2 is FQGNSA. CDR3 length equals 15 residues. This CDR3 is CASSRNIHMNTEAFF. The whole variable domain, filled in from reference TRBV7-2 and TRBJ1-1, reads GAGVSQSPSNKVTEKGKDVELRCDPISGHTALYWYRQSLGQGLEFLIYFQGNSAPDKSGLPSDRFSAERTGGSVSTLTIQRTQQEDSAVYLCASSRNIHMNTEAFFGQGTRLTVV.

This chain links TRBV6-5 with TRBJ1-2; TCRdb names TRBD1, which stays unverified in the absence of DNA. Germline-derived CDR1 and CDR2 are MNHEY and SVGAGI. The CDR3 runs 18 residues. The CDR3 is CASSYIGTDRGVGYGYTF.

This chain links TRBV6-2 or TRBV6-3 with TRBJ2-3; TCRdb returns TRBD1, unconfirmable since there is no DNA. In germline, CDR1 is MNHEY, CDR2 SVGEGT. CDR3 size: 14 residues. The CDR3 loop is CASSYRDRRDTQYF.

The CDR3 loop reads CSVSSGSYEQYF. The chain combines TRBV29-1 with TRBJ2-7; absent DNA, TCRdb's TRBD2 call cannot be checked. Germline lookup yields CDR1 SQVTM and CDR2 ANQGSEA. This CDR3 is built from 12 residues.

The chain employs TRBV20-1 and TRBJ2-7. Germline assignment: CDR1 DFQATT and CDR2 SNEGSKA (reference sequence). The CDR3 has 14 residues. The CDR3 region is CSARDRRASYEQYF.

The chain combines TRBV30 with TRBJ2-7; TCRdb lists TRBD2, though no DNA is available to test this call. From germline, CDR1 is GTSNPN and CDR2 SVGIG (reference sequence). The CDR3 contains 13 residues. This CDR3 is CAWSVLRGWEQYF.

V and J are TRBV19 and TRBJ1-5; TCRdb calls TRBD1, which cannot be checked without DNA. The CDR3 spans 15 residues. The V gene's germline CDR1 is LNHDA and CDR2 SQIVND (reference sequence). CDR3 amino acids: CASSPGHEIYQPQHF.

The rearrangement links TRBV20-1 to TRBJ2-1. CDR1 is DFQATT and CDR2 is SNEGSKA in the germline V gene (reference sequence). The CDR3 spans 15 residues. CDR3 sequence reads: CSARESASLYNEQFF.

This chain joins TRBV15 and TRBJ2-1; no DNA is available, so the TRBD2 call from TCRdb remains unchecked. This CDR3 comprises 18 residues. The germline gives CDR1 LNHNV, CDR2 YYDKDF (reference sequence). CDR3 sequence reads: CATSRVGSGISYYNEQFF.

V gene TRBV12-3 or TRBV12-4 combines with J gene TRBJ2-2. The CDR3 consists of 13 residues. The CDR3 loop is CASSVGIPGELFF.

The chain carries TRBV12-3 or TRBV12-4 and TRBJ2-3; TCRdb's D call, TRBD1, is unchecked because there is no DNA. CDR3 size: 16 residues. This CDR3 is CASSLGQGIGTDTQYF.

This chain links TRBV6-1 with TRBJ2-2; without DNA, the TCRdb call of TRBD2 cannot be checked. The germline CDR1 and CDR2 sequences are MNHNS and SASEGT. This CDR3 is 15 amino acids long. Here the CDR3 reads CASSRGLVPTGELFF.

The chain combines TRBV14 with TRBJ1-2. CDR3 length equals 13 residues. From germline, CDR1 is SGHDN and CDR2 FVKESK. This CDR3 is CASSQQVDYGYTF.

This chain links TRBV4-3 with TRBJ1-2. Germline values: CDR1 LGHNA, CDR2 YSLEER. The CDR3 is 15 amino acids. The chain's CDR3 is CASSQDHAASYGYTF.

The chain has TRBV20-1 and TRBJ2-1. The germline V gene encodes CDR1 DFQATT and CDR2 SNEGSKA (reference sequence). This CDR3 region has 16 residues. The chain's CDR3 is CSARDPQRRFYNEQFF.

The rearrangement links TRBV18 to TRBJ2-7; TCRdb indicates TRBD2, and absent DNA this call remains unverified. This CDR3 spans 14 amino acids. CDR1 is KGHSH and CDR2 is LQKENI in the germline V gene. CDR3 amino acids: CASSQGLEGYEQYF.

The gene calls are TRBV5-1 and TRBJ1-3. This CDR3 has 13 amino acids. Germline-derived CDR1 and CDR2 are SGHRS and YFSETQ. Here the CDR3 reads CASRSGSARTIYF.

The chain has TRBV5-5 and TRBJ2-3. Germline V CDR1 and CDR2: SGHKS, YYEKEE (reference sequence). The CDR3 spans 15 residues. CDR3 loop: CASSLFAARTDTQYF.

The V and J genes are TRBV4-2 and TRBJ2-3; TCRdb designates TRBD1, a call that cannot be tested without DNA. Germline lookup yields CDR1 LGHNA and CDR2 YNFKEQ. The CDR3 has 14 residues. Here the CDR3 reads CASSQVGGPDTQYF.

This rearrangement joins TRBV4-2 to TRBJ2-7; TCRdb names TRBD1, which stays unverified in the absence of DNA. This CDR3 is 16 amino acids long. Germline V gene sequence: CDR1 LGHNA, CDR2 YNFKEQ. The CDR3 spells CASSQGGTVSSYEQYF.

The rearrangement links TRBV12-3 or TRBV12-4 to TRBJ1-6. This CDR3 is built from 15 residues. CDR3 protein: CASSVQSSYNSPLHF.

The chain has TRBV18 and TRBJ2-7. Germline loops: CDR1 KGHSH, CDR2 LQKENI. The CDR3 consists of 15 residues. The CDR3 loop is CASSGSAESSYEQYF. Together with reference TRBV18 and TRBJ2-7, the CDR3 gives the full variable domain: NAGVMQNPRHLVRRRGQEARLRCSPMKGHSHVYWYRQLPEEGLKFMVYLQKENIIDESGMPKERFSAEFPKEGPSILRIQQVVRGDSAAYFCASSGSAESSYEQYFGPGTRLTVT.

The CDR3 protein is CASSFHRGVGTEAFF. The chain uses TRBV4-3 and TRBJ1-1; TCRdb indicates TRBD1, and absent DNA this call remains unverified. Germline assignment: CDR1 LGHNA and CDR2 YSLEER. CDR3 length: 15 residues.

V and J are TRBV7-2 and TRBJ2-7; the D call from TCRdb, TRBD2, cannot be confirmed without DNA. Per germline, CDR1 SGHTA and CDR2 FQGNSA. This CDR3 spans 14 amino acids. The CDR3 protein is CASSPGTSLYEQYF. Based on the CDR3 plus reference TRBV7-2 and TRBJ2-7, the full variable domain is GAGVSQSPSNKVTEKGKDVELRCDPISGHTALYWYRQSLGQGLEFLIYFQGNSAPDKSGLPSDRFSAERTGGSVSTLTIQRTQQEDSAVYLCASSPGTSLYEQYFGPGTRLTVT.

The rearrangement uses TRBV15 and TRBJ2-2; no DNA is available, so the TRBD2 call from TCRdb remains unchecked. Looked up from germline, CDR1 is LNHNV and CDR2 is YYDKDF (reference sequence). The CDR3 has 18 residues. CDR3 loop: CATSGTDLSGRNTGELFF.

The chain uses TRBV20-1 and TRBJ1-1. The CDR3 extends over 14 amino acids. In germline, CDR1 is DFQATT, CDR2 SNEGSKA (reference sequence). The CDR3 spells CSARWEERVTEAFF.